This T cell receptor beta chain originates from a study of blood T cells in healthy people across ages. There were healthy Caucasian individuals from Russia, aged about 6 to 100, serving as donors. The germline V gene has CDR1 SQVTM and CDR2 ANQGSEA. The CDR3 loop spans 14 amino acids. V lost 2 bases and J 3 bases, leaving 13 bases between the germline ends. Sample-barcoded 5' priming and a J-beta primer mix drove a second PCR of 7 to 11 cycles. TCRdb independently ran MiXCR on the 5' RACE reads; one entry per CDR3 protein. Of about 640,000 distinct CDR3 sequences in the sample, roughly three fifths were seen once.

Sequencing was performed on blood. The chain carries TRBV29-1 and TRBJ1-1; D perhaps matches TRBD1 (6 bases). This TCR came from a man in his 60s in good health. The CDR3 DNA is TGCAGCGTTGAACAGGGGTGGTTGGACACTGAAGCTTTCTTT. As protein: CSVEQGWLDTEAFF.